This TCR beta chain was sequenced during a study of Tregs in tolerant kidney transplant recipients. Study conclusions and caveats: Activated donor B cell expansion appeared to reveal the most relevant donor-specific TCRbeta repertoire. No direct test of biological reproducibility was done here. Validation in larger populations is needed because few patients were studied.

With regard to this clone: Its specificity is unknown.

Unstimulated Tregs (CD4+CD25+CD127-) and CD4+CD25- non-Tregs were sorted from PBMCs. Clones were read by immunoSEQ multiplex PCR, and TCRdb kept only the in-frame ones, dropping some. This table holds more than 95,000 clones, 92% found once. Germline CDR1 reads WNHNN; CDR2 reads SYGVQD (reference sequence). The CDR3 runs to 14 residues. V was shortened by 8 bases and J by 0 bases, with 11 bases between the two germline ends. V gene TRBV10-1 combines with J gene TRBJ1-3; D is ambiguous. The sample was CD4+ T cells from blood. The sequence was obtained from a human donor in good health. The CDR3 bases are TGCGCCAGCTCCCGGGCCAACTCTGGAAACACCATATATTTT. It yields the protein CASSRANSGNTIYF.